The T cell receptor beta chain under discussion was sequenced for a study of T cell responses to AZD1222 COVID-19 vaccine. Assay used: immunoSEQ multiplex PCR; TCRdb lists only in-frame clones, some missing. This sample yields 130,000 or so clones, of which approximately 85% are seen a single time; about 7.9% belongs to the top ten. Between the trimmed V and J ends, which lost 5 bases and 4 bases, there was a span of 12 bases. This CDR3 region has 14 residues. The V gene's germline CDR1 is MDHEN and CDR2 SYDVKM. V gene TRBV28 combines with J gene TRBJ1-3, with D tentatively TRBD1 (5 bases). The clonotype was recovered from an adult who received the MenACWY meningococcal vaccine as a control. The sequencing here drew on peripheral blood, taken 28 days after the second dose of the MenACWY control vaccine. CDR3 sequence: CASSPGTVGNTIYF. As DNA, the CDR3 is TGTGCCAGCAGTCCCGGGACGGTGGGAAACACCATATATTTT. Full variable domain (remainder filled in from reference TRBV28 and TRBJ1-3): DVKVTQSSRYLVKRTGEKVFLECVQDMDHENMFWYRQDPGLGLRLIYFSYDVKMKEKGDIPEGYSVSREKKERFSLILESASTNQTSMYLCASSPGTVGNTIYFGEGSWLTVV.